This is a list of T cell receptor beta chains from one sample in a study of shared clonotypes between healthy human individuals. Sequencing used immunoSEQ multiplex PCR; TCRdb keeps in-frame clones, though not all of them. In the table there are approximately 2.5 million clones, 80% to 95% of which are singletons. Sequenced material: naive CD4+ T cells from PBMCs. These receptors were taken from a man aged 18 to 35 in good health. Some clones in this sample may be carry-over from other donors' samples. The CDR3 runs from the conserved cysteine through the conserved F or W. A D gene is named only where the DNA matches it firmly. The size of a clone is reported for some rows only, either as once, few or many, or as a class for expanded clones.

cdr3_aa	cdr3_nt	v_call	j_call	d_call	clone_size
CASSVVNSDGEQFF	TGTGCCAGCAGCGTAGTTAACAGCGATGGGGAGCAGTTCTTC	TRBV9	TRBJ2-1	-	-
CACGAAGWGDEQYF	TGTGCCTGTGGCGCGGCGGGGTGGGGCGACGAGCAGTACTTC	TRBV6-6	TRBJ2-7	-	-
CASSPPGSGEPYEQYF	TGTGCCAGCTCCCCGCCCGGGAGCGGGGAGCCCTACGAGCAGTACTTC	TRBV18	TRBJ2-7	TRBD2	-
CASSYSDRVSGELFF	TGTGCCAGCAGTTACTCCGACAGGGTATCCGGGGAGCTGTTTTTT	TRBV6-6	TRBJ2-2	TRBD1	-
CASSLVRVLGYTF	TGTGCCAGCAGCTTAGTCAGGGTCCTTGGCTACACCTTC	TRBV11-3	TRBJ1-2	-	-
CASRSTGMGETQYF	TGTGCCAGCAGATCAACAGGGATGGGGGAGACCCAGTACTTC	TRBV28	TRBJ2-5	-	-
CASTLDSLETQYF	TGTGCCAGCACCCTCGACAGTCTAGAGACCCAGTACTTC	TRBV5-5	TRBJ2-5	-	-
CASSFSPANQPQHF	TGTGCCAGCAGTTTCTCCCCGGCCAATCAGCCCCAGCATTTT	TRBV27	TRBJ1-5	-	-
CAIKDLAGAGELFF	TGTGCCATCAAGGACCTAGCGGGAGCGGGGGAGCTGTTTTTT	TRBV10-3	TRBJ2-2	TRBD2	-
CASSSGQGFEKLFF	TGTGCCAGCAGCTCGGGACAGGGTTTTGAAAAACTGTTTTTT	TRBV5-4	TRBJ1-4	TRBD1	-
CASSSYRDREGPQHF	TGTGCCAGCAGTTCATACCGGGACAGGGAGGGACCCCAGCATTTT	TRBV27	TRBJ1-5	TRBD1	few
CASATGDVSPLHF	TGTGCCAGCGCGACAGGGGACGTTTCACCCCTCCACTTT	TRBV28	TRBJ1-6	TRBD1	-
CAISESNSRTEAFF	TGTGCCATCAGTGAGTCTAACAGTCGGACCGAAGCTTTCTTT	TRBV10-3	TRBJ1-1	-	-
CASSPPSGNAYEQYF	TGTGCCAGCTCACCACCTTCCGGGAACGCCTACGAGCAGTACTTC	TRBV18	TRBJ2-7	-	-
CAWSRSLQETQYF	TGTGCCTGGAGTCGGTCCTTACAAGAGACCCAGTACTTC	TRBV30	TRBJ2-5	-	-
CASSYWAGGNADEQYF	TGTGCCAGCAGTTATTGGGCAGGGGGCAATGCGGACGAGCAGTACTTC	TRBV6-5	TRBJ2-7	TRBD1	-
CASSPPLGRRGDEQYF	TGTGCCAGCAGCCCCCCTTTGGGCAGGAGGGGAGACGAGCAGTACTTC	TRBV5-8	TRBJ2-7	-	-
CASSFRGQYGYTF	TGTGCCAGCAGTTTCAGGGGGCAATATGGCTACACCTTC	TRBV27	TRBJ1-2	TRBD1	-
CASSQEGTGIPLYGYTF	TGTGCCAGCAGCCAAGAGGGGACAGGGATCCCCCTCTATGGCTACACCTTC	TRBV4-2	TRBJ1-2	TRBD1	-
CASSPSRLAGGVEQFF	TGTGCCAGCAGCCCCTCTCGACTAGCGGGAGGAGTTGAGCAGTTCTTC	TRBV5-4	TRBJ2-1	TRBD2	-
CASSQEASSGGNTDTQYF	TGCGCCAGCAGCCAAGAAGCCTCTAGCGGGGGAAACACAGATACGCAGTATTTT	TRBV4-1	TRBJ2-3	TRBD2	-
CASSSMGQRNYGYTF	TGTGCCAGCAGCTCTATGGGACAGCGTAACTATGGCTACACCTTC	TRBV5-6	TRBJ1-2	TRBD1	-
CASSEPGDNEQFF	TGCGCCAGCAGCGAGCCAGGGGACAATGAGCAGTTCTTC	TRBV5-1	TRBJ2-1	-	-
CASSVGGSGTEAFF	TGTGCCAGCAGCGTAGGGGGATCCGGCACTGAAGCTTTCTTT	TRBV9	TRBJ1-1	-	-
CASSLGQVSYGYTF	TGTGCCAGCAGCTTGGGACAGGTCTCCTATGGCTACACCTTC	TRBV5-4	TRBJ1-2	-	once
CASSPGQYPNTGELFF	TGTGCCAGCAGTCCGGGACAGTACCCGAACACCGGGGAGCTGTTTTTT	TRBV28	TRBJ2-2	TRBD1	-
CASSETPGRDEQYF	TGTGCCAGCAGCGAGACCCCTGGGAGGGACGAGCAGTACTTC	TRBV9	TRBJ2-7	TRBD2	-
CASSYSRIGAYEQYF	TGTGCCAGCAGTTACTCTAGGATTGGGGCCTACGAGCAGTACTTC	TRBV6-6	TRBJ2-7	-	-
CASSVIGASGNTIYF	TGTGCCAGCAGCGTTATCGGGGCTTCTGGAAACACCATATATTTT	TRBV9	TRBJ1-3	-	-
CASSESGPRGNQPQHF	TGTGCCAGCAGTGAATCAGGACCCCGGGGAAATCAGCCCCAGCATTTT	TRBV2	TRBJ1-5	-	-
CASSQVAGSSGANVLTF	TGCGCCAGCAGCCAAGTTGCAGGGAGCTCTGGGGCCAACGTCCTGACTTTC	TRBV4-3	TRBJ2-6	-	-
CASSHQQDRHIYGYTF	TGCGCCAGCAGCCACCAACAGGACAGGCACATCTATGGCTACACCTTC	TRBV4-1	TRBJ1-2	TRBD1	-
CASSSFLLAGGYEQYF	TGTGCCAGCAGTTCGTTCCTACTAGCGGGGGGGTACGAGCAGTACTTC	TRBV28	TRBJ2-7	TRBD2	-
CASSLWGPSTDTQYF	TGTGCCAGCAGTTTATGGGGACCGAGCACAGATACGCAGTATTTT	TRBV27	TRBJ2-3	-	-
CATTPSGQGKMGGYTF	TGTGCCACCACCCCCTCGGGACAGGGGAAGATGGGTGGCTACACCTTC	TRBV15	TRBJ1-2	TRBD1	-
CASALGGLGEQYF	TGCGCCAGCGCCTTAGGGGGTCTCGGCGAGCAGTACTTC	TRBV23-1	TRBJ2-7	-	-
CAISDGTGAEAFF	TGTGCCATCAGTGACGGTACAGGGGCTGAAGCTTTCTTT	TRBV10-3	TRBJ1-1	TRBD1	-
CAISESGETEAFF	TGTGCCATCAGTGAGTCAGGGGAGACTGAAGCTTTCTTT	TRBV10-3	TRBJ1-1	-	-
CASSLPQAGGYGYTF	TGCGCCAGCAGCTTGCCACAGGCGGGGGGCTATGGCTACACCTTC	TRBV5-1	TRBJ1-2	-	-
CASKQDRDSEAFF	TGTGCCAGTAAGCAGGACAGGGACTCAGAAGCTTTCTTT	TRBV19	TRBJ1-1	TRBD1	-
CASSLTGTHNEQFF	TGTGCCAGCAGCTTAACCGGGACCCACAATGAGCAGTTCTTC	TRBV7-3	TRBJ2-1	-	-
CASSRDRANTGELFF	TGTGCCAGCAGCCGGGACAGGGCGAACACCGGGGAGCTGTTTTTT	TRBV7-8	TRBJ2-2	TRBD1	-
CASSIGSRTYTQYF	TGTGCCAGCAGTATTGGGTCCAGAACGTATACGCAGTATTTT	TRBV27	TRBJ2-3	-	-
CASSNRVSNYGYTF	TGTGCCAGCAGTAACAGGGTTTCCAACTATGGCTACACCTTC	TRBV7-2	TRBJ1-2	-	once
CASSYRQLNYGYTF	TGTGCCAGCAGTTACAGGCAGCTAAACTATGGCTACACCTTC	TRBV6-5	TRBJ1-2	-	-
CASSFRVSGAVDTQYF	TGTGCCAGCAGCTTTAGGGTCAGCGGGGCGGTGGATACGCAGTATTTT	TRBV7-9	TRBJ2-3	TRBD2	-